This T cell receptor beta chain comes out of a study of cytomegalovirus exposure and HLA in healthy donors. As regards this clone: The antigen remains unidentified.

The CDR3 consists of 17 residues. Germline V lookup: CDR1 SGDLS, CDR2 YYNGEE. J gave up 1 base and V 2 bases, and 7 bases lay outside the gene matches. PCR primers comprised 60 Vbeta and 13 Jbeta primers. Original methodology: Counted up in a later analysis, unique TCR beta chains came to some 82 million, with some 11 million shared. The repertoire was sequenced with immunoSEQ multiplex PCR; TCRdb's copy has only in-frame clones and lacks some. That table is the source of V, J and clone size, and D and trimming were worked out from the DNA. The table has over 200,000 clones, about 84% seen once; the top ten hold over 1%. General study points: For most TCR sequences rarity was the rule, although some public TCRs occurred in many donors. In a later analysis, TCR beta V- and J-gene trimming showed a link to a missense DCLRE1C variant. Researchers had no immune exposure information except CMV serostatus available.

The sequencing sample was made of PBMCs. V usage is TRBV9 and J usage is TRBJ2-1, with TRBD2 matching 9 bases. The clonotype originates from a human donor in good health. CDR3 nucleotides: TGTGCCAGCAGCGTCAAGGGCGGGAGGGCATCCTACAATGAGCAGTTCTTC. Translating it yields CASSVKGGRASYNEQFF.